The following is a TCR beta chain sequence with its context. This sample is drawn from a study of blood T cell repertoires in COVID-19. In the study overall: Sources were T cells, B-cell-depleted T cells, or PBMCs; the material itself was cDNA or gDNA.

CDR3 length equals 14 residues. Germline CDR1 and CDR2: MDHEN and SYDVKM. Trimming took off 1 base at V and 1 base at J, with 5 bases between the two ends. Authors' analysis steps: It was from reference gene primer amplification that nucleated cell counts were estimated. Method: immunoSEQ multiplex PCR; TCRdb's copy keeps in-frame clones and lacks some. Clone size and V and J calls were adopted from that table, with D and trimming inferred from the DNA. The profile shows roughly 120,000 clones, roughly 87% of them singletons. The rearrangement links TRBV28 to TRBJ2-1; unclear D gene. The source is a human donor in a cohort sampled during active COVID-19. Sequences were obtained from peripheral blood. The CDR3 loop is CASSLSQSYNEQFF. The CDR3 nucleotides are TGTGCCAGCAGTTTATCACAATCCTACAATGAGCAGTTCTTC.